These 22 T cell receptor beta chains were all obtained from the same sample, sequenced in a study of T cell responses to AZD1222 COVID-19 vaccine. Assay used: immunoSEQ multiplex PCR; TCRdb lists only in-frame clones, some missing. The sample contains around 130,000 clones, roughly 84% of which appear only once. This specimen was peripheral blood, taken on day 0 of AZD1222 vaccination. These receptors all stem from an adult in good health.

The chain uses TRBV30 and TRBJ1-5, with D tentatively TRBD1 (6 bases). The CDR3 contains 13 residues. Germline CDR1 GTSNPN, CDR2 SVGIG (reference sequence). The V gene lost 3 bases and the J gene lost 9 bases, with 15 bases spanning the gap. The CDR3 DNA is TGTGCCTGGAGGCGCAGGGGCCCAGGGCCCCAGCATTTT. Amino acid sequence: CAWRRRGPGPQHF.

This rearrangement joins TRBV14 to TRBJ2-7; D gene uncertain. This CDR3 spans 16 amino acids. V was trimmed by 4 bases and J by 2 bases, leaving 18 bases between them. The germline CDR1 and CDR2 sequences are SGHDN and FVKESK. The CDR3 loop is CASSPPFQGFPYEQYF. In DNA form, the CDR3 reads TGTGCCAGCAGCCCCCCTTTCCAAGGATTCCCCTACGAGCAGTACTTC.

The chain recombines TRBV5-6 with TRBJ1-5; D is ambiguous. Between the trimmed V and J ends, which lost 4 bases and 3 bases, there was a span of 11 bases. The CDR3 spans 14 residues. CDR1 is SGHDT, CDR2 YYEEEE, per germline. The CDR3 DNA reads TGTGCCAGCAGCCCGGGCGGGTACAATCAGCCCCAGCATTTT. Protein: CASSPGGYNQPQHF.

The rearrangement links TRBV7-9 to TRBJ1-1; the D gene is possibly TRBD1 (5 bases). With 0 bases removed from V and 7 bases from J, the gap between germline ends came to 6 bases. This CDR3 contains 12 residues. Per the germline V gene, CDR1 is SEHNR and CDR2 is FQNEAQ (reference sequence). The CDR3 DNA sequence: TGTGCCAGCAGCTTAGCGGGGGGTGAAGCTTTCTTT. This translates into CASSLAGGEAFF. The full variable domain, in which reference TRBV7-9 and TRBJ1-1 provide the parts outside the CDR3, is DTGVSQNPRHKITKRGQNVTFRCDPISEHNRLYWYRQTLGQGPEFLTYFQNEAQLEKSRLLSDRFSAERPKGSFSTLEIQRTEQGDSAMYLCASSLAGGEAFFGQGTRLTVV.

The V gene is TRBV5-6, the J gene TRBJ1-5, with no clear D. This CDR3 has 15 amino acids. The V end lost 0 bases, the J end lost 2 bases, and 9 bases lay between the germline ends. Germline lookup yields CDR1 SGHDT and CDR2 YYEEEE. This chain's CDR3 is CASSLGPLGNQPQHF. The DNA for the CDR3 is TGTGCCAGCAGCTTGGGGCCGTTGGGCAATCAGCCCCAGCATTTT.

This clone was counted a few times. This chain uses TRBV7-2 with TRBJ2-1, with D unresolved. This CDR3 has 16 residues. Germline loops: CDR1 SGHTA, CDR2 FQGNSA. Between the trimmed V and J ends, which lost 3 bases and 0 bases, there was a span of 12 bases. The CDR3 DNA is TGTGCCAGCAGCTTCTATCCGGTAGGCTCCTACAATGAGCAGTTCTTC. Translation gives CASSFYPVGSYNEQFF.

The chain uses TRBV4-3 and TRBJ1-2; a weak D match, TRBD1 (5 bases). V was pared by 1 base and J by 2 bases, with 17 bases between. Germline CDR1 LGHNA, CDR2 YSLEER. The CDR3 consists of 17 residues. CDR3 bases: TGCGCCAGCAGCCAAGGGTTGTGGCAGGGAGGGAACTATGGCTACACCTTC. Protein: CASSQGLWQGGNYGYTF.

V usage is TRBV21-1 and J usage is TRBJ2-7; the table gives TRBD1 as D, unverified against the DNA. TRBV21-1 is a pseudogene. CDR3 size: 17 residues. The CDR3 bases are TGTGCCAGCAGCAAAAAAAATTTGGGGCAAAGGGCCTACGAGCAGTACTTC. Protein product: CASSKKNLGQRAYEQYF.

This clone was detected only a few times. V usage is TRBV30 and J usage is TRBJ2-7; D unresolved. This CDR3 is 12 amino acids long. V lost 0 bases to trimming and J lost 0 bases, with 3 bases between them. The germline V gene has CDR1 GTSNPN and CDR2 SVGIG (reference sequence). The CDR3 sequence is CAWSVSSYEQYF. In DNA form, the CDR3 reads TGTGCCTGGAGTGTCAGCTCCTACGAGCAGTACTTC.

The chain combines TRBV5-8 with TRBJ2-2, with D possibly matching TRBD2 (5 bases). Trimming shortened V by 4 bases and J by 0 bases, and 13 bases separated the two germline ends. Germline V gene sequence: CDR1 SGHTS, CDR2 YDEGEE. This CDR3 has 16 residues. The chain's CDR3 is CASSHWTGPNTGELFF. CDR3 nucleotides: TGTGCCAGCAGCCATTGGACTGGCCCGAACACCGGGGAGCTGTTTTTT.

The chain uses TRBV28 and TRBJ1-3, with D possibly being TRBD1 (6 bases). CDR1 and CDR2 from the germline V gene are MDHEN and SYDVKM. The CDR3 is 18 amino acids. Trimming removed 3 bases at V and 4 bases at J, with 22 bases between. The CDR3 DNA reads as TGTGCCAGCAGTTTTCCCCCCTTCGCAGGGGAGAACGGAAACACCATATATTTT. As protein: CASSFPPFAGENGNTIYF.

The CDR3 loop reads CASSFLQGTEAFF. The CDR3 region has the DNA TGCGCCAGCAGCTTTCTACAGGGAACCGAAGCTTTCTTT. The chain joins TRBV5-1 to TRBJ1-1; a possible D gene is TRBD1 (6 bases). The CDR3 runs to 13 residues. Germline V lookup: CDR1 SGHRS, CDR2 YFSETQ. V dropped 2 bases and J dropped 8 bases, with 13 bases sitting between them. Full variable domain (rest looked up from reference TRBV5-1 and TRBJ1-1): KAGVTQTPRYLIKTRGQQVTLSCSPISGHRSVSWYQQTPGQGLQFLFEYFSETQRNKGNFPGRFSGRQFSNSRSEMNVSTLELGDSALYLCASSFLQGTEAFFGQGTRLTVV.

The genes are TRBV9 and TRBJ1-2, with a tentative D call TRBD1 (6 bases). Per the germline V gene, CDR1 is SGDLS and CDR2 is YYNGEE. V was trimmed by 3 bases and J by 8 bases, leaving 20 bases between them. This CDR3 is built from 15 residues. CDR3 loop: CASSAGGQGIGGYTF. Here the CDR3 DNA reads TGTGCCAGCAGCGCGGGCGGCCAGGGGATCGGGGGCTACACCTTC.

The chain couples TRBV20-1 to TRBJ2-1; 8 nucleotides match TRBD2. V was pared by 7 bases and J by 10 bases, with 6 bases of the junction left unmatched. The CDR3 is made up of 11 amino acids. Germline CDR1 DFQATT, CDR2 SNEGSKA (reference sequence). The chain's CDR3 is CSGTGGGEQFF. CDR3 in DNA: TGCAGTGGGACGGGAGGGGGAGAGCAGTTCTTC.

The chain uses TRBV5-4 and TRBJ2-2; 10 bases map to TRBD2. V lost 0 bases and J lost 1; bases outside the gene matches: 3. The germline V gene has CDR1 SGHNT and CDR2 YYREEE (reference sequence). This CDR3 comprises 17 residues. CDR3 coding DNA: TGTGCCAGCAGCTTGGTACGACTAGCGGGGAACACCGGGGAGCTGTTTTTT. Protein: CASSLVRLAGNTGELFF.

This clone was observed a single time. This chain links TRBV4-1 with TRBJ2-2; D possibly corresponds to TRBD2 (6 bases). The CDR3 has 16 amino acids. The ends were cut back, 4 bases at V and 3 bases at J, with 15 bases in the middle. The V gene's germline CDR1 is MGHRA and CDR2 YSYEKL. In nucleotides, the CDR3 is TGCGCCAGCAGCCTAGCTTGGGGGACTCACACCGGGGAGCTGTTTTTT. Amino acids: CASSLAWGTHTGELFF.

The V gene is TRBV7-9, the J gene TRBJ2-3; 8 bases agree with TRBD1. V was pared by 6 bases and J by 11 bases, with 19 bases of the junction left unmatched. The CDR3 length is 16 residues. From germline, CDR1 is SEHNR and CDR2 FQNEAQ (reference sequence). The chain's CDR3 is CASRPLVGTGAVRQYF. The CDR3 DNA is TGTGCCAGCAGGCCCCTCGTGGGGACAGGTGCGGTGAGGCAGTATTTT.

The rearrangement uses TRBV28 and TRBJ2-1; D remains unclear. The germline CDR1 and CDR2 sequences are MDHEN and SYDVKM. The V gene lost 2 bases and the J gene lost 7 bases, with 9 bases spanning the gap. The CDR3 totals 13 residues. The CDR3 bases are TGTGCCAGCAGTTTAGAATCTAGGAATGAGCAGTTCTTC. Translation gives CASSLESRNEQFF.

The genes are TRBV19 and TRBJ2-2, with 7 bases that match TRBD2. Germline V gene data show CDR1 as LNHDA and CDR2 as SQIVND (reference sequence). V trimming: 10 bases; J trimming: 7 bases; junction bases outside the gene matches: 9. The CDR3 has 13 residues. The CDR3 nucleotides are TGTGCCATTGCGACTAGCTTCGGCGGGGAGCTGTTTTTT. Amino acid sequence: CAIATSFGGELFF.

This chain joins TRBV6-6 and TRBJ2-7, with TRBD2 identical over 9 bases. Trimming cost V 5 bases and J 6 bases; bases outside gene matches: 26. Germline V gene lookup returns CDR1 MNHNY and CDR2 SVGAGI (reference sequence). The CDR3 runs to 20 residues. In DNA, the CDR3 is TGTGCCAGCAGTCCCTTTGCCGGTTTTAGCGGGAGTAGATCTACGTTCGAGCAGTACTTC. Translation: CASSPFAGFSGSRSTFEQYF.

J is TRBJ2-7 and V is TRBV6-5; TRBD1 might be the D (6 bases). The CDR3 runs 13 residues. The germline V gene encodes CDR1 MNHEY and CDR2 SVGAGI. V lost 6 bases and J 3 bases, leaving 12 bases between the germline ends. The CDR3 sequence: CASRNREFYEQYF. As DNA, the CDR3 is TGTGCCAGCAGGAACAGGGAATTCTACGAGCAGTACTTC.

The chain links TRBV24-1 to TRBJ2-1, with TRBD1 identical over 10 bases. Germline CDR1 reads KGHDR; CDR2 reads SFDVKD. The CDR3 length is 17 residues. V lost 4 bases to trimming and J lost 6 bases; unmatched junction nucleotides: 11. CDR3 sequence: CATSEDRGTPRPNEQFF. The CDR3, as DNA: TGTGCCACCAGTGAGGACAGGGGGACCCCTCGGCCCAATGAGCAGTTCTTC.